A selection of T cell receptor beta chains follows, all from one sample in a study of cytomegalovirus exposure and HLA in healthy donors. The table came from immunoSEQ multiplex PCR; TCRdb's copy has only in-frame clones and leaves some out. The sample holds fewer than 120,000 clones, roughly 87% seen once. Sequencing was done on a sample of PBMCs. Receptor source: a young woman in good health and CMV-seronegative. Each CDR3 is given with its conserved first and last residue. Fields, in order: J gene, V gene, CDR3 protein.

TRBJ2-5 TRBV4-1 CASSQPGQGRETQYF
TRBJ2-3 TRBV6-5 CASSYSHGSTDTQYF
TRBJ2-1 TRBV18 CASRDRGYEQFF
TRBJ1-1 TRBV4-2 CASSVRGLTEAFF
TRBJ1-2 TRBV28 CASSLGRINYGYTF
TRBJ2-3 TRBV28 CASSSPAGDTDTQYF
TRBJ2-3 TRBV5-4 CASSSQGTQYF
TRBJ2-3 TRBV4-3 CASVGRDRSTDTQYF
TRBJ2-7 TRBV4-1 CASSQDTQAPREQYF
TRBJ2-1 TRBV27 CASGAIGGNEQFF
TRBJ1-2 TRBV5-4 CASRFQDRAVYGYTF
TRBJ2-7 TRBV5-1 CASSGGTGVYEQYF
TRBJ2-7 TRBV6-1 CASSEAQRITYEQYF
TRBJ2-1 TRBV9 CASSGEASGLNEQFF
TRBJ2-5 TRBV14 CASSPRDWQETQYF
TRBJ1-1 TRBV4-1 CASSPTQGASTEAFF
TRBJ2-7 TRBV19 CASSGGDSGSRYEQYF
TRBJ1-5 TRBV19 CASSMRQGDQPQHF
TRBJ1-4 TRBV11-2 CASSRGGAPEKLFF
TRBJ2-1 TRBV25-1 CASSAGQAYNEQFF
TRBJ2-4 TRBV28 CASSARGSGVKNIQYF
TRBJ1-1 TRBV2 CATTSDRGRTEAFF
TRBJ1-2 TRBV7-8 CASSLVHGGYTF
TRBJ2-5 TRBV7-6 CASSSVSQETQYF